This T cell receptor beta chain was observed in a study of shared clonotypes between healthy human individuals. The CDR3 loop spans 15 amino acids. The V end was cut by 3 bases, the J end by 0 bases, with 9 bases between. Germline loops: CDR1 MDHEN, CDR2 SYDVKM. The data were produced by immunoSEQ multiplex PCR, yet TCRdb's version contains in-frame clones alone and is incomplete. Among hundreds of thousands of clones listed, around 67% were seen once. This sequence joins TRBV28 and TRBJ1-3, with D unresolved. Sequencing used memory CD4+ T cells sorted from blood. Subset given: CD45RA-negative fraction. This TCR derives from a woman in her 30s in good health. CDR3 amino acids: CASSFPTNSGNTIYF. CDR3 nucleotides: TGTGCCAGCAGTTTTCCCACCAACTCTGGAAACACCATATATTTT.